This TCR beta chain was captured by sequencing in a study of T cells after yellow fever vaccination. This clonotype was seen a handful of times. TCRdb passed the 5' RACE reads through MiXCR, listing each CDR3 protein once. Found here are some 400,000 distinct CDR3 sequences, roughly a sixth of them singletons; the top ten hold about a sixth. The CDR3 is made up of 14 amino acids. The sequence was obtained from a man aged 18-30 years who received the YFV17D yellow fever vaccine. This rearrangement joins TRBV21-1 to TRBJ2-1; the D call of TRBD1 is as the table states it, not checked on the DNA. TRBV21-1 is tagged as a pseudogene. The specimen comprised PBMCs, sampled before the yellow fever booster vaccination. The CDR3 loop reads CASSDGRPGNEQFF. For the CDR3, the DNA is TGTGCCAGCAGCGACGGACGCCCCGGGAATGAGCAGTTCTTC.